What follows are 7 T cell receptor beta chains derived from one specimen sequenced in a study of regulatory T cells in long-lasting Graves disease. Arm-PCR with iRepertoire HTBI primers amplified the CDR3 regions for these TCR beta libraries. TCRdb re-called the multiplex PCR reads with MiXCR, one entry per CDR3 protein. This table has approximately 690,000 distinct CDR3 sequences, about 30% appearing once. Time point here: persistent/refractory GD, antithyroid drugs over 5 years with positive TRAb. PBMC-derived RNA was used for the TCR library. Sample: peripheral blood mononuclear cells (PBMCs), taken when the disease was refractory, from a patient treated with antithyroid drugs. The receptors stem from a female donor with Graves disease.

The rearrangement uses TRBV11-2 and TRBJ2-7; 9 nucleotides align to TRBD2. Germline V gene data show CDR1 as SGHAT and CDR2 as FQNNGV. The CDR3 runs to 15 residues. Trimming took 5 bases from V and 3 from J; bases not matched to a gene: 8. The CDR3 nucleotides are TGTGCCAGCAGCCAAGATTCTAGCGGGAACTACGAGCAGTACTTC. Its translation is CASSQDSSGNYEQYF. The whole variable domain, remainder taken from reference TRBV11-2 and TRBJ2-7, is EAGVAQSPRYKIIEKRQSVAFWCNPISGHATLYWYQQILGQGPKLLIQFQNNGVVDDSQLPKDRFSAERLKGVDSTLKIQPAKLEDSAVYLCASSQDSSGNYEQYFGPGTRLTVT.

This clonotype was found many times. The chain couples TRBV28 to TRBJ1-2; D might be TRBD1 (6 bases). This CDR3 comprises 15 residues. Germline V gene sequence: CDR1 MDHEN, CDR2 SYDVKM. V was cut by 3 bases and J by 7 bases, with 18 bases left in between. The CDR3 region has the DNA TGTGCCAGCAGTTTTATCGAGGGGGTTCGTAGTGGCTACACCTTC. Translation: CASSFIEGVRSGYTF.

There are many counts of this clonotype. The J gene is TRBJ2-7, the V gene TRBV11-1; D remains unclear. Germline CDR1 reads SGHAT; CDR2 reads FQDESV (reference sequence). CDR3 length equals 14 residues. V was cut by 4 bases and J by 1 base, with 11 bases left in between. CDR3 coding DNA: TGTGCCAGCAGCTGGGCCGACGGTTCCTACGAGCAGTACTTC. Protein: CASSWADGSYEQYF. Together with reference TRBV11-1 and TRBJ2-7, the CDR3 gives the full variable domain: EAEVAQSPRYKITEKSQAVAFWCDPISGHATLYWYRQILGQGPELLVQFQDESVVDDSQLPKDRFSAERLKGVDSTLKIQPAELGDSAMYLCASSWADGSYEQYFGPGTRLTVT.

This clonotype has just a few counts. V is TRBV10-1 and J is TRBJ2-7; a possible D gene is TRBD2 (6 bases). The ends were cut back, 3 bases at V and 4 bases at J, with 13 bases in the middle. Germline values: CDR1 WNHNN, CDR2 SYGVQD (reference sequence). CDR3 length: 14 residues. The CDR3 bases are TGCGCCAGCAGTGATCGCGGAGGAGGGTACGAGCAGTACTTC. Amino acids: CASSDRGGGYEQYF.

The chain carries TRBV4-1 and TRBJ1-1, with unresolved D. The CDR3 is 12 amino acids. Germline loops: CDR1 MGHRA, CDR2 YSYEKL. Trimming took 0 bases from V and 7 from J, leaving 6 bases between them. As DNA, the CDR3 is TGCGCCAGCAGCCAAGAAAGAGGTGAAGCTTTCTTT. It yields the protein CASSQERGEAFF.

This clonotype occurred a few times. The V gene is TRBV6-2 or TRBV6-3, the J gene TRBJ2-7; tentative D call: TRBD2 (5 bases). The ends were cut back, 0 bases at V and 7 bases at J, with 19 bases in the middle. There are 16 residues in the CDR3. Germline CDR1 reads MNHEY; CDR2 reads SVGEGT. The CDR3 spells CASSYSTPGVPGEQYF. CDR3 in DNA: TGTGCCAGCAGTTACTCGACCCCTGGGGTGCCGGGGGAGCAGTACTTC.

V usage is TRBV7-3 and J usage is TRBJ2-7; no clear D gene. Trimming left V 3 bases short and J 4 bases short, with 7 bases between. The CDR3 is made up of 12 amino acids. Germline lookup yields CDR1 SGHTA and CDR2 FQGTGA. The CDR3 sequence: CASSLDEYEQYF. CDR3 DNA sequence: TGTGCCAGCAGCTTGGATGAATACGAGCAGTACTTC.